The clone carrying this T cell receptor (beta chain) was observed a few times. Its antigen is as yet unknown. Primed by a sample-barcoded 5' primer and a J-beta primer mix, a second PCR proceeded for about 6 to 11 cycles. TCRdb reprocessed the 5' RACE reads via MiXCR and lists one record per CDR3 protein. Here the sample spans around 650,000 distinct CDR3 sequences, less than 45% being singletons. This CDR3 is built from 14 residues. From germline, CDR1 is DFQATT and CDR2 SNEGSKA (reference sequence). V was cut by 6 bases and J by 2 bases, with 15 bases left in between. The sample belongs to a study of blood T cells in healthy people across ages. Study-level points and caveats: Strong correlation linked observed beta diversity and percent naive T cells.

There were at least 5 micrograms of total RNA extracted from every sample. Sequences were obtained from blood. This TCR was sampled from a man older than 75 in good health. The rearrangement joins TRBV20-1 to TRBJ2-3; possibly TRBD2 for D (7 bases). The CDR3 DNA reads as TGCAGTGCCCTCCCGGGGGGCTTCACAGATACGCAGTATTTT. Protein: CSALPGGFTDTQYF.